The clone carrying this T cell receptor beta chain was detected only a few times. Its specificity is not known. This may be a read error, as it is one base from a much larger clone. The use of a sample-barcoded 5' primer and a J-beta primer mix characterized a second PCR of roughly 7 to 11 cycles. TCRdb called the 5' RACE reads again in MiXCR, with one record for every CDR3 protein. The sample has roughly 1,500,000 distinct CDR3 sequences, 42% seen once. This CDR3 has 11 residues. From germline, CDR1 is MNHNS and CDR2 SASEGT. V was shortened by 8 bases and J by 0 bases, with 5 bases between the two germline ends. These data belong to a study of blood T cells in healthy people across ages. Study-wide results and caveats: There was no known CMV status for donors, so expanded clonotype changes were possibly confounded. It was not possible, with unsorted PBMCs, to conclusively compare naive and antigen-experienced cells.

Sequencing was carried out using blood. The chain has TRBV6-1 and TRBJ2-7, with TRBD1 as a possible D gene (5 bases). The sequence derives from a woman aged 18 to 35 in good health. CDR3 sequence (DNA): TGTGCCAGCGACAGCTCCTACGAGCAGTACTTC. Its protein product is CASDSSYEQYF.